This is a list of T cell receptor beta chains from one sample in a study of CD8 T cells in ankylosing spondylitis. TCRdb redid the calling of the 5' RACE reads with MiXCR, one entry per CDR3 protein. Of some 240,000 distinct CDR3 sequences in the sample, around 7.8% were seen once. What was sequenced was blood, either unsorted or a sorted T cell fraction (not recorded which). The receptors shown here come from a male donor with ankylosing spondylitis or in good health (not recorded which). Both conserved end residues are part of each CDR3. A D gene is named only where the DNA matches it firmly. Some rows have no size entry. The others give once, few or many, or a class for an expanded clone.

J gene	clone size	D gene	V gene	CDR3 DNA	CDR3 protein
TRBJ2-3	many	TRBD2	TRBV9	TGTGCCAGCAGCGTAGGAGTCGCGGGGGGCCTCACAGATACGCAGTATTTT	CASSVGVAGGLTDTQYF
TRBJ2-1	many	NA	TRBV6-1	TGTGCCAGCAGCCCCGTAGACGGAACCTACAATGAGCAGTTCTTC	CASSPVDGTYNEQFF
TRBJ2-3	many	TRBD2	TRBV5-1	TGCGCCAGCAGCCAGCGCACGGGCTTGAGCGGGGTCACAGATACGCAGTATTTT	CASSQRTGLSGVTDTQYF
TRBJ2-7	many	NA	TRBV9	TGTGCCAGCAGCGTACAGGGTATGAGCGCCCAGTACTTC	CASSVQGMSAQYF
TRBJ2-7	many	NA	TRBV3-1	TGTGCCAGCAGCTACCGGGTTTACGAGCAGTACTTC	CASSYRVYEQYF
TRBJ2-1	many	TRBD2	TRBV7-9	TGTGCCAGCAGCTCCGGGACTAGCGGCCCTTACAATGAGCAGTTCTTC	CASSSGTSGPYNEQFF
TRBJ1-3	many	NA	TRBV27	TGTGCCAGCAGTTTAGACCCATCAAGAAACACCATATATTTT	CASSLDPSRNTIYF
TRBJ2-7	many	NA	TRBV12-3/TRBV12-4	TGTGCCAGCAGCGCTCAGGGGGGGGGATGGCGCTACGAGCAGTACTTC	CASSAQGGGWRYEQYF
TRBJ1-1	many	NA	TRBV20-1	TGCAGTGCTAGAGATATGGGGGGGCTCACTATGAACACTGAAGCTTTCTTT	CSARDMGGLTMNTEAFF
TRBJ2-2	many	NA	TRBV7-9	TGTGCCAGCAGCATCACCGGGGAGCTGTTTTTT	CASSITGELFF
TRBJ2-3	NA	NA	TRBV7-2	TGTGCCAGCAGCTTAGTTCCAGATACGCAGTATTTT	CASSLVPDTQYF
TRBJ2-1	many	NA	TRBV20-1	TGCAGTGCACGGGCAGCTAACAATGAGCAGTTCTTC	CSARAANNEQFF
TRBJ2-7	many	TRBD2	TRBV4-3	TGCGCCAGCAGCCAAGATTACGCTAGCGGATCCTACGAGCAGTACTTC	CASSQDYASGSYEQYF
TRBJ2-7	many	TRBD1	TRBV7-9	TGTGCTTCCCAACCGGGACAGGGAGTCTACGAGCAGTACTTC	CASQPGQGVYEQYF
TRBJ2-2	many	NA	TRBV7-7	TGTGCTAGCAGCACGGACGCCGGGGAGCTGTTTTTT	CASSTDAGELFF
TRBJ1-2	many	NA	TRBV6-5	TGTGCCAGCAGTTATGAGGAGGACTATGGCTACACCTTC	CASSYEEDYGYTF
TRBJ1-1	many	NA	TRBV25-1	TGTGCCAGCACCGATACAGGGTACACTGAAGCTTTCTTT	CASTDTGYTEAFF
TRBJ2-7	few	NA	TRBV20-1	TGCAGTGCACCCTGGCGTGGAGTCGACTACGAGCAGTACTTC	CSAPWRGVDYEQYF
TRBJ1-5	many	TRBD1	TRBV12-3/TRBV12-4	TGTGCCAGCGGGACAACAGGGGGCAATCAGCCCCAGCATTTT	CASGTTGGNQPQHF
TRBJ2-1	NA	NA	TRBV3-1	TGTGCCAGCAGCCAGGCCCGAACTAGGGGTGAGCAGTTCTTC	CASSQARTRGEQFF
TRBJ2-1	many	TRBD1	TRBV20-1	TGCAGTGCACTTAACCGGGACAGGGCCTACAATGAGCAGTTCTTC	CSALNRDRAYNEQFF
TRBJ2-7	many	NA	TRBV12-3/TRBV12-4	TGTGCCAGCAGCTTGCCGGGACGAGACTACGAGCAGTACTTC	CASSLPGRDYEQYF
TRBJ2-2	few	NA	TRBV7-2	TGTGCCAGCAGCCCCCGACACTCCACCGGGGAGCTGTTTTTT	CASSPRHSTGELFF
TRBJ2-1	many	TRBD2	TRBV3-1	TGTGCCAGCAGCCAAGGACGGCGGGGGGGCTTGGATGAGCAGTTCTTC	CASSQGRRGGLDEQFF
TRBJ2-1	many	NA	TRBV15	TGTGCCACCAGCAGATTTGGCTACGGGGAAGCCTACAATGAGCAGTTCTTC	CATSRFGYGEAYNEQFF
TRBJ2-7	NA	TRBD1	TRBV18	TGTGCCAGCTCACCAAGAGAACAGGGGACCGAGCAGTACTTC	CASSPREQGTEQYF
TRBJ1-2	NA	NA	TRBV7-2	TGTGCCAGCAGCTTAACGAGGACAGCCTATGGCTACTCCTTC	CASSLTRTAYGYSF
TRBJ2-7	few	NA	TRBV5-1	TGCGCCAGCAGGGGGGAAAATTCCTACGAGCAGTACTTC	CASRGENSYEQYF
TRBJ1-4	few	NA	TRBV7-9	TGTGCCAGCAGCGCAAGTGGGGGTAATGAAAAACTGTTTTTT	CASSASGGNEKLFF
TRBJ2-3	many	TRBD2	TRBV6-5	TGTGCCAGCAGTTACGAAGGACTAGCGGGAGATACGCAGTATTTT	CASSYEGLAGDTQYF
TRBJ2-1	many	NA	TRBV4-3	TGCGCCAGCAGCCAAGAACGGACTTTGTACAATGAGCAGTTCTTC	CASSQERTLYNEQFF
TRBJ1-2	many	TRBD1	TRBV10-3	TGTGCCATCAGTGCCGGACAGGCGAGCTATGGCTACACCTTC	CAISAGQASYGYTF
TRBJ2-2	NA	NA	TRBV7-9	TGTGCCAGCAGCATACCAATCGGCCGTAGGATCGGGGAGCTGTTTTTT	CASSIPIGRRIGELFF
TRBJ2-3	NA	NA	TRBV5-1	TGCACCAGCAGCCCAGTTGCGGATACGCAGTATTTT	CTSSPVADTQYF
TRBJ1-2	many	NA	TRBV3-1	TGTGCCAGCAGCCAAGCGGCGGTCAACTATGGCTACACCTTC	CASSQAAVNYGYTF
TRBJ2-1	many	NA	TRBV9	TGTGCCAGCAGCGTAGCGCCAGCGGGCAGGGAGCAGTTCTTC	CASSVAPAGREQFF
TRBJ1-2	many	NA	TRBV7-9	TGTGCCAGCAGCTCCTCGGCCACAACCTATGGCTACACCTTC	CASSSSATTYGYTF
TRBJ1-5	many	NA	TRBV29-1	TGCAGCGTGGATACAGGGCGAAATCAGCCCCAGCATTTT	CSVDTGRNQPQHF
TRBJ2-7	many	NA	TRBV6-5	TGTGCCAGCAGTTACGCCAGGGGTGGGTACGAGCAGTACTTC	CASSYARGGYEQYF
TRBJ1-2	many	TRBD1	TRBV19	TGTGCCAGTAGTAACAGGGGGCCCGGCTACACCTTC	CASSNRGPGYTF
TRBJ2-1	many	TRBD2	TRBV4-2	TGTGCCAGCAGCCAACACCTCGGGGGGGCGGGAACGATTGAGCAGTTCTTC	CASSQHLGGAGTIEQFF
TRBJ2-5	many	NA	TRBV5-8	TGTGCCAGCAGCTGGGGGCAGTACGAGACCCAGTACTTC	CASSWGQYETQYF
TRBJ2-1	many	TRBD2	TRBV12-3/TRBV12-4	TGTGCCAGCCTGAAGAGCGGGGAATGGAATGAGCAGTTCTTC	CASLKSGEWNEQFF
TRBJ2-2	many	NA	TRBV20-1	TGCAGTACGACGGACACGAACACCGGGGAGCTGTTTTTT	CSTTDTNTGELFF
TRBJ2-1	few	TRBD1	TRBV7-2	TGTGCCAGCAGCACCGAAGGGGGCCTCTCCTACAATGAGCAGTTCTTC	CASSTEGGLSYNEQFF
TRBJ2-7	many	TRBD1	TRBV12-3/TRBV12-4	TGTGCCAGCAGTTTCCAGGGGGCGTCCGAGCAGTACTTC	CASSFQGASEQYF
TRBJ2-7	many	TRBD1	TRBV27	TGTGCCAGCAGATGGGGACAGGGGGCTTACGAGCAGTACTTC	CASRWGQGAYEQYF
TRBJ1-2	many	NA	TRBV19	TGTGCCAGTAGTATCAGGGAAAACTATGGCTACACCTTC	CASSIRENYGYTF
TRBJ2-1	many	NA	TRBV20-1	TGCAGTGCCCCTACCCAAGGGAGGAATGAGCAGTTCTTC	CSAPTQGRNEQFF
TRBJ2-7	few	TRBD2	TRBV29-1	TGCAGCGCCGGACTAGCGGGAGGTCACGAGCAGTACTTC	CSAGLAGGHEQYF
TRBJ2-4	many	NA	TRBV5-1	TGCGCCAGCAGCACCAGATCCGGGGAAAACATTCAGTACTTC	CASSTRSGENIQYF
TRBJ1-1	many	NA	TRBV12-3/TRBV12-4	TGTGCCAGCAGTTCCCTTTCAGGGGTAAGAGCTGAAGCTTTCTTT	CASSSLSGVRAEAFF
TRBJ1-5	NA	NA	TRBV6-5	TGTGCCAGCAGTTACAGGCCAGGCAATCAGCCCCAGCATTTT	CASSYRPGNQPQHF
TRBJ1-5	many	TRBD1	TRBV4-2	TGTGCCAGCAGCCAATCTACAGGGGTCGGGGAGCCCCAGCATTTT	CASSQSTGVGEPQHF
TRBJ2-7	few	NA	TRBV27	TGTGCCAGCAGTTTGGCCCTAGCCGGACCCTACGAGCAGTACTTC	CASSLALAGPYEQYF
TRBJ1-4	few	NA	TRBV5-1	TGCGCCAGCAGCCGTACGGGGCATTCGACAACTAATGAAAAACTGTTTTTT	CASSRTGHSTTNEKLFF
TRBJ1-6	few	NA	TRBV4-3	TGCGCCAGCAGCATAGGACGGGGAAATTCACCCCTCCACTTT	CASSIGRGNSPLHF
TRBJ2-1	many	TRBD2	TRBV29-1	TGCAGCGTTGGCGGGGGGACCTACAATGAGCAGTTCTTC	CSVGGGTYNEQFF
TRBJ2-2	many	NA	TRBV19	TGTGCCAGTAAGGTGCCAGGGGCGGACACCGGGGAGCTGTTTTTT	CASKVPGADTGELFF
TRBJ1-5	many	TRBD1	TRBV10-3	TGTGCCATCAGTGAAGAGGACAGGCCCAATCAGCCCCAGCATTTT	CAISEEDRPNQPQHF